This TCR beta chain was sequenced for a study of T cells after yellow fever vaccination. Study-wide points: Just a small share of clonotypes turned up in the CD4 compartment as well as the CD8 compartment.

The CDR3 totals 15 residues. Between the trimmed V and J ends, which lost 6 bases and 3 bases, there was a span of 15 bases. From germline, CDR1 is MNHNS and CDR2 SASEGT. This clonotype was counted a few times. Antigen unknown. Generation of TCR cDNA used 5'RACE template switching (which added a universal primer site and UMIs). TCRdb independently ran MiXCR on the 5' RACE reads; one entry per CDR3 protein. This repertoire shows some 300,000 distinct CDR3 sequences, roughly 8% found once; its top ten account for 17%. This TCR came from a man between 18 and 29 years old who received the YFV17D yellow fever vaccine. This material consisted of PBMCs, taken about 41 days after the first yellow fever vaccination. The J gene is TRBJ1-5, the V gene TRBV6-1; D remains ambiguous. CDR3 in DNA: TGTGCCAGCAGCATTACAATAAGTAACAATCAGCCCCAGCATTTT. As protein: CASSITISNNQPQHF.